Described below is a single T cell receptor beta chain sequence and its context. Its target is unknown. The CDR3 is 13 residues long. Trimming removed 5 bases from V and 0 bases from J, with 6 bases in between. In germline, CDR1 is SGHRS, CDR2 YFSETQ. CD4+CD127+ cells were sorted as the conventional CD4 T cells. The data are from a study of B cell selection in AIRE deficiency. General observations from the study: Healthy Tconv contained over 35% of shared healthy Treg sequences; only TCRbeta sequenced.

Assay: immunoSEQ multiplex PCR; the TCRdb copy retains only in-frame clones and omits some. Of about 24,000 clones in the sample, approximately 96% were seen once. Sequenced: CD4+CD127+ conventional T cells sorted from PBMCs. The J gene is TRBJ1-3, the V gene TRBV5-1; no clear D gene. The clonotype originates from a human donor in good health. The CDR3 DNA sequence: TGCGCCAGCAGGGTCTCCTCTGGAAACACCATATATTTT. This translates into CASRVSSGNTIYF.